The next 15 T cell receptor beta chains were all read from a single sample in a study of blood T cell repertoires in COVID-19. The repertoire was sequenced with immunoSEQ multiplex PCR; TCRdb's copy has only in-frame clones and lacks some. The sample holds fewer than 250,000 clones, roughly 85% seen once. The sequencing input was PBMCs or T cells enriched from blood (not recorded which). The source is a woman in her 40s who had been exposed to COVID-19.

The gene calls are TRBV6-4 and TRBJ1-2; D is unclear. V was trimmed by 3 bases and J by 8 bases, leaving 13 bases between them. The germline gives CDR1 MRHNA, CDR2 SNTAGT. This CDR3 region has 13 residues. CDR3 loop: CASSEFGVGGYTF. CDR3 DNA sequence: TGTGCCAGCAGTGAGTTTGGAGTTGGAGGCTACACCTTC.

The gene calls are TRBV12-3 or TRBV12-4 and TRBJ1-5; TRBD1 might be the D (5 bases). V was shortened by 4 bases and J by 5 bases, with 9 bases between the two germline ends. This CDR3 comprises 13 residues. The CDR3 nucleotides read TGTGCCAGCAGTTACACAGGAGATCAGCCCCAGCATTTT. Translation: CASSYTGDQPQHF.

The chain couples TRBV6-2 or TRBV6-3 to TRBJ1-3; D perhaps matches TRBD1 (6 bases). Germline V gives CDR1 MNHEY, CDR2 SVGEGT. This CDR3 region has 14 residues. Trimming pared 5 bases from V and 3 bases from J, leaving 11 bases between. In DNA, the CDR3 is TGTGCCAGCAGTCCGGTGGACAGTGGAAACACCATATATTTT. It encodes CASSPVDSGNTIYF.

The chain is built from TRBV24-1 and TRBJ2-4, with D unresolved. The V end lost 3 bases, the J end lost 5 bases, and 4 bases lay between the germline ends. In germline, CDR1 is KGHDR, CDR2 SFDVKD. The CDR3 has 12 amino acids. The CDR3 sequence is CATSDPENIQYF. DNA of the CDR3: TGTGCCACCAGTGATCCTGAAAACATTCAGTACTTC.

The CDR3 DNA is TGTGCCAGCAGCCGGCCGCAGGGGAGCAGTGAGCAGTACTTC. This codes for CASSRPQGSSEQYF. J is TRBJ2-7 and V is TRBV3-1 (or the pseudogene TRBV3-2); D is possibly TRBD1 (6 bases). V shed 4 bases and J shed 7 bases, with 17 bases lying between them. Germline CDR1 reads LGHDT; CDR2 reads YNNKEL (reference sequence). The length of the CDR3 is 14 residues.

In its sample, this clone was seen once. This rearrangement joins TRBV5-1 to TRBJ1-2, with TRBD1 matching over 11 bases. This CDR3 has 15 amino acids. V dropped 0 bases and J dropped 8; count of bases not matched to a gene: 6. Looked up from germline, CDR1 is SGHRS and CDR2 is YFSETQ. Here the CDR3 reads CASSLVGQGAQGYTF. In nucleotides, the CDR3 is TGCGCCAGCAGCTTGGTAGGACAGGGGGCGCAAGGCTACACCTTC. Supplemented by reference TRBV5-1 and TRBJ1-2, the full variable domain reads KAGVTQTPRYLIKTRGQQVTLSCSPISGHRSVSWYQQTPGQGLQFLFEYFSETQRNKGNFPGRFSGRQFSNSRSEMNVSTLELGDSALYLCASSLVGQGAQGYTFGSGTRLTVV.

This chain uses TRBV4-3 with TRBJ1-2; 9 nucleotides line up with TRBD1. The CDR3 totals 15 residues. CDR1 and CDR2 (germline): LGHNA, YSLEER. With V trimmed by 0 bases and J by 5 bases, 4 bases remained unmatched. CDR3 residues: CASSQEVGQGYGYTF. DNA for the CDR3: TGCGCCAGCAGCCAAGAAGTGGGACAGGGTTATGGCTACACCTTC.

The chain combines TRBV12-5 with TRBJ2-1; TRBD1 is a possible D gene (9 bases). Germline-derived CDR1 and CDR2 are LGHNT and FRNRAP. This CDR3 is 17 amino acids long. The V end lost 1 base, the J end lost 1 base, and 14 bases lay between the germline ends. CDR3 residues: CASGLAGGTGSYNEQFF. For the CDR3, the DNA is TGTGCTAGTGGTTTGGCGGGGGGGACAGGGTCCTACAATGAGCAGTTCTTC.

V and J are TRBV5-3 and TRBJ2-7; tentatively, D is TRBD1 (6 bases). TRBV5-3 is designated an ORF whose function remains uncertain. Deletions cut 2 bases from V and 7 bases from J, with 31 bases between. The CDR3 has 19 amino acids. Here the CDR3 reads CARSFGYPKVDSRRTEQYF. CDR3 nucleotides: TGTGCCAGAAGCTTCGGTTATCCCAAAGTGGACAGCCGGAGAACGGAGCAGTACTTC.

This clone has more than one count but fewer than ten. The V and J genes are TRBV3-1 (or the pseudogene TRBV3-2) and TRBJ1-5; 8 nucleotides line up with TRBD1. Germline V gene sequence: CDR1 LGHDT, CDR2 YNNKEL (reference sequence). The V segment lost 0 bases and the J segment 4 bases; nucleotides outside the gene matches: 5. This CDR3 is built from 16 residues. The CDR3 DNA is TGTGCCAGCAGCCAAGATTCAACAGGGGGAAATCAGCCCCAGCATTTT. This sequence encodes CASSQDSTGGNQPQHF.

CDR3 in amino acids: CASSLRPGTGGSYGYTF. The CDR3 region has the DNA TGTGCCAGCAGCTTACGTCCCGGGACAGGGGGAAGCTATGGCTACACCTTC. The genes are TRBV7-2 and TRBJ1-2; 11 bases match TRBD1. J gave up 4 bases and V 2 bases, and 9 bases lay outside the gene matches. The CDR3 spans 17 residues. CDR1 and CDR2 (germline): SGHTA, FQGNSA.

The rearrangement links TRBV7-9 to TRBJ1-2; 7 bases are shared with TRBD1. The ends lost 1 base at V and 2 bases at J; junction bases unmatched: 4. CDR3 length: 15 residues. Germline CDR1 reads SEHNR; CDR2 reads FQNEAQ (reference sequence). CDR3 sequence: CASSLGRQGNYGYTF. Written as DNA, the CDR3 is TGTGCCAGCAGCTTAGGGAGACAGGGAAACTATGGCTACACCTTC.

The V gene is TRBV4-1, the J gene TRBJ2-3; 11 positions agree with TRBD2. CDR1 and CDR2 (germline): MGHRA, YSYEKL. V shed 1 base, J shed 3 bases, and the junction held 9 bases outside the gene matches. The CDR3 totals 18 residues. This CDR3 is CASSQVASSGGRTDTQYF. DNA of the CDR3: TGCGCCAGCAGCCAAGTTGCGTCTAGCGGGGGGAGGACAGATACGCAGTATTTT.

J is TRBJ2-7 and V is TRBV28, with 8 bases matching TRBD2. This CDR3 has 14 residues. J gave up 5 bases and V 6 bases, and 9 bases lay outside the gene matches. Germline CDR1 MDHEN, CDR2 SYDVKM. The CDR3 coding sequence is TGTGCCAGCAGGCCGGGGGGGCCCCCCAACGAGCAGTACTTC. Encoded protein: CASRPGGPPNEQYF.

V usage is TRBV28 and J usage is TRBJ1-5; 8 bases are shared with TRBD1. V dropped 8 bases and J dropped 3; count of bases not matched to a gene: 9. The germline CDR1 and CDR2 sequences are MDHEN and SYDVKM. The CDR3 is 15 residues long. In DNA, the CDR3 is TGTGCCAGCCAAAGAGGGACAGGTCACAATCAGCCCCAGCATTTT. It encodes CASQRGTGHNQPQHF.